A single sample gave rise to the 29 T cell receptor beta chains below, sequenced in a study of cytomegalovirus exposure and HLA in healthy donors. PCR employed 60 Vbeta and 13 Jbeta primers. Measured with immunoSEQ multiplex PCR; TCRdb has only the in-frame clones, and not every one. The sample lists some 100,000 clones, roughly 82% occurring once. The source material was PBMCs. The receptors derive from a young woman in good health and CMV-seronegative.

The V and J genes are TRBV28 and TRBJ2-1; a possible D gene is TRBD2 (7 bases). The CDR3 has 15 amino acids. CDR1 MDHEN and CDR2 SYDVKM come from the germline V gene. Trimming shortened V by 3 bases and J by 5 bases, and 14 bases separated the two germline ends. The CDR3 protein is CASSFQGGADNEQFF. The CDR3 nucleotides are TGTGCCAGCAGTTTCCAAGGGGGGGCCGACAATGAGCAGTTCTTC.

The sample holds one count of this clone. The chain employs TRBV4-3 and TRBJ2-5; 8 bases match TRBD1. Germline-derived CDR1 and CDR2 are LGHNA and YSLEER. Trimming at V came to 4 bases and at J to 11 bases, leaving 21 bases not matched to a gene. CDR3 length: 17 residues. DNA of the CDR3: TGCGCCAGCAGCCCCCAAACGAGGGCAGGGGGCTCTTGGGAGCAGTACTTC. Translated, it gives CASSPQTRAGGSWEQYF.

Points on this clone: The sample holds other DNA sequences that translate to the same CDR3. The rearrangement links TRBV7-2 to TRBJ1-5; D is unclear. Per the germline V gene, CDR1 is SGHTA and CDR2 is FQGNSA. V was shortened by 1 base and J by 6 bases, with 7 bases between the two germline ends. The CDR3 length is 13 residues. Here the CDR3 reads CASSLERAQPQHF. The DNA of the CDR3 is TGTGCCAGCAGCTTAGAGAGGGCTCAGCCCCAGCATTTT.

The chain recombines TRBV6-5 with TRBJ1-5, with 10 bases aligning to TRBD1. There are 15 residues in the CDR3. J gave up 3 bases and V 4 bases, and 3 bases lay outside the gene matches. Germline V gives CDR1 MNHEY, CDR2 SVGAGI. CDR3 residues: CASSSDRGTNQPQHF. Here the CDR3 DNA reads TGTGCCAGCAGTTCGGACAGGGGGACCAATCAGCCCCAGCATTTT.

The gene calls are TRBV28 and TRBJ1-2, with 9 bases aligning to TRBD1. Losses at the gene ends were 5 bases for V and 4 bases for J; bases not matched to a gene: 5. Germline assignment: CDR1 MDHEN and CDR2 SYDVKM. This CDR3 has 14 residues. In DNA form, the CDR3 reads TGTGCCAGCAGTAACAGGGGGCGCAGCTATGGCTACACCTTC. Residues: CASSNRGRSYGYTF.

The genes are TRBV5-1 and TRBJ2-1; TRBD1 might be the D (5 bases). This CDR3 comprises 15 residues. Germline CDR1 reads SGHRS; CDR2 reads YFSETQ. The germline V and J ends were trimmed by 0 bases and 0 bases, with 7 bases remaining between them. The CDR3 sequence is CASSLDRNSYNEQFF. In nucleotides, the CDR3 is TGCGCCAGCAGCTTGGACAGGAACTCCTACAATGAGCAGTTCTTC.

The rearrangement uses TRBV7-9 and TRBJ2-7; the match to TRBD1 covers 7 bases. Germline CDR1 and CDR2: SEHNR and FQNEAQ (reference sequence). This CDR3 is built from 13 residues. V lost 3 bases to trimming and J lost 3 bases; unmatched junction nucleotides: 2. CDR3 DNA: TGTGCCAGCAGCTTGCCAGGGGGCTACGAGCAGTACTTC. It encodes CASSLPGGYEQYF.

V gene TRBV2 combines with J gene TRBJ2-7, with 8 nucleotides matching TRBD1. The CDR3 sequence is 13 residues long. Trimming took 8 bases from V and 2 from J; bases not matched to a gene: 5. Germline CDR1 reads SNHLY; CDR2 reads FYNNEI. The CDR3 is CASRQDRAYEQYF. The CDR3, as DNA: TGTGCCAGCCGTCAGGACAGGGCCTACGAGCAGTACTTC.

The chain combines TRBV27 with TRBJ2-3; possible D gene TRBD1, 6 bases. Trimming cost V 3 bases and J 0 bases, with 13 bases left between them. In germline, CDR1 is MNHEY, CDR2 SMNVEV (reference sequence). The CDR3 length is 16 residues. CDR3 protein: CASSLQTGLSTDTQYF. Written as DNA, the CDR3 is TGTGCCAGCAGTTTGCAAACAGGGTTGAGCACAGATACGCAGTATTTT.

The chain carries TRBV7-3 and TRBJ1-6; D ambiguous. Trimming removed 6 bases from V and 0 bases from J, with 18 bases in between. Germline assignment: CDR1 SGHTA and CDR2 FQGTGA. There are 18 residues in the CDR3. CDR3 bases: TGTGCCAGCAGTGAATTCGGGGTTACCGGCTCCTATAATTCACCCCTCCACTTT. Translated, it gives CASSEFGVTGSYNSPLHF.

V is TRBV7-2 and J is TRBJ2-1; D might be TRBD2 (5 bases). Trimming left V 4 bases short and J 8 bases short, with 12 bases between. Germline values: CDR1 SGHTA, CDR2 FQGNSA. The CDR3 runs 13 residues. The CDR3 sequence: CASSYEGEDEQFF. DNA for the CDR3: TGTGCCAGCAGCTACGAGGGTGAAGATGAGCAGTTCTTC. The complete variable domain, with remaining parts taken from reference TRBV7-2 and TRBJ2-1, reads GAGVSQSPSNKVTEKGKDVELRCDPISGHTALYWYRQSLGQGLEFLIYFQGNSAPDKSGLPSDRFSAERTGGSVSTLTIQRTQQEDSAVYLCASSYEGEDEQFFGPGTRLTVL.

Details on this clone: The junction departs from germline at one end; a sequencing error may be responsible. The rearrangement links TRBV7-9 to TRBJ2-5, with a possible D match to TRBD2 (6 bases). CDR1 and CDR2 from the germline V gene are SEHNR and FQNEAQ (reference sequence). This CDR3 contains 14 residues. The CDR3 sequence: CSSSFRRDEMTQYF. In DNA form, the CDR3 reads TGTTCCAGCAGCTTTCGGAGGGACGAAATGACCCAGTACTTC. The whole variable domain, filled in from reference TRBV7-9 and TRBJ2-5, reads DTGVSQNPRHKITKRGQNVTFRCDPISEHNRLYWYRQTLGQGPEFLTYFQNEAQLEKSRLLSDRFSAERPKGSFSTLEIQRTEQGDSAMYLCSSSFRRDEMTQYFGPGTRLLVL.

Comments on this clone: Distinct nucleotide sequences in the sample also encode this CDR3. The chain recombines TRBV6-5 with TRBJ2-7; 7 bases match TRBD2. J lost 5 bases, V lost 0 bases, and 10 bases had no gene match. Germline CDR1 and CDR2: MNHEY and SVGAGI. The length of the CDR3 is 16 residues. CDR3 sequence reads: CASSYSGLAGDHEQYF. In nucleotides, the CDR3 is TGTGCCAGCAGTTACTCGGGACTGGCGGGAGATCACGAGCAGTACTTC.

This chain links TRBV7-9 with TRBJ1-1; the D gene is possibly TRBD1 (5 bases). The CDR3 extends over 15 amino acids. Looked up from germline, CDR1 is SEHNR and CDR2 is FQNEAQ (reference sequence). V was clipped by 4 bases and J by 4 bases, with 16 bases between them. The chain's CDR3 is CASSSSFVGGTEAFF. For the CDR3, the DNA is TGTGCCAGCAGCTCTAGTTTCGTGGGGGGCACTGAAGCTTTCTTT. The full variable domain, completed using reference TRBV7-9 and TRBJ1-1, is DTGVSQNPRHKITKRGQNVTFRCDPISEHNRLYWYRQTLGQGPEFLTYFQNEAQLEKSRLLSDRFSAERPKGSFSTLEIQRTEQGDSAMYLCASSSSFVGGTEAFFGQGTRLTVV.

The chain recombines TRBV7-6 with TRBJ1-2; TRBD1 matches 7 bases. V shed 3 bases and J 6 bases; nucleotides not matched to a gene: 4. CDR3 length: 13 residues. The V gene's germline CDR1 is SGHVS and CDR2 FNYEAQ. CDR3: CASSFTDRDGYTF. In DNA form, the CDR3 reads TGTGCCAGCAGCTTCACTGACAGGGATGGCTACACCTTC.

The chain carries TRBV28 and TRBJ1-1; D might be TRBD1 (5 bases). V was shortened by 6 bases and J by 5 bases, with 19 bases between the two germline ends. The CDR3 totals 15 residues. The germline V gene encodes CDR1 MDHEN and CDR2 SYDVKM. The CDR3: CASSHGGGARTEAFF. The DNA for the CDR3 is TGTGCCAGCAGCCACGGGGGAGGGGCAAGGACTGAAGCTTTCTTT. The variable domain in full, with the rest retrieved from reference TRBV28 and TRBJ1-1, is DVKVTQSSRYLVKRTGEKVFLECVQDMDHENMFWYRQDPGLGLRLIYFSYDVKMKEKGDIPEGYSVSREKKERFSLILESASTNQTSMYLCASSHGGGARTEAFFGQGTRLTVV.

CDR3 coding DNA: TGTGCCAGCAGCTTAGTACGCCACGAGCAGTACTTC. This translates into CASSLVRHEQYF. This sequence joins TRBV11-1 and TRBJ2-5; no clear D gene. Gene TRBJ2-7 matches the end of the DNA better, so the J call may be wrong. Germline V CDR1 and CDR2: SGHAT, FQDESV (reference sequence). The CDR3 covers 12 residues.

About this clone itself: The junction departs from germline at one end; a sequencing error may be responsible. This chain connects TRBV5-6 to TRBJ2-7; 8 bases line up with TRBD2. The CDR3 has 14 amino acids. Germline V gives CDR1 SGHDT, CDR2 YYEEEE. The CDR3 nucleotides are TGTGCCAGCAGTTTTACTAGCGGACCCTACGGGCAGTACTTC. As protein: CASSFTSGPYGQYF.

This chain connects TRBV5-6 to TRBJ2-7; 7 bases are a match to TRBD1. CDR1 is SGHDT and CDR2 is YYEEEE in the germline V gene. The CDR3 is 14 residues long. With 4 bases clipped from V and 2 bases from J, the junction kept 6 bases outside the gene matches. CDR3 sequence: CASSRDRVTYEQYF. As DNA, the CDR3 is TGTGCCAGCAGCCGCGACAGGGTCACCTACGAGCAGTACTTC.

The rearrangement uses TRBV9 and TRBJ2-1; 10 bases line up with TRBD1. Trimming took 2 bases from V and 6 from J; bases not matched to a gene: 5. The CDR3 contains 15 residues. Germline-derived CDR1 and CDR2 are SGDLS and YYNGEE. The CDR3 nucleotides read TGTGCCAGCAGCGTCAGACAGGGGGCGGCCAATGAGCAGTTCTTC. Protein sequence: CASSVRQGAANEQFF.

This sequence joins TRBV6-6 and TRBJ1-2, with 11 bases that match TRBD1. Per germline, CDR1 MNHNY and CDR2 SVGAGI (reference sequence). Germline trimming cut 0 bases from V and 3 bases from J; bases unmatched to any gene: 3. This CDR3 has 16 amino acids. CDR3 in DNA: TGTGCCAGCAGTTACTCGGACAGGGGGCAAGACTATGGCTACACCTTC. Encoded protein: CASSYSDRGQDYGYTF.

For the CDR3, the DNA is TGTGCCAGCAGTCCACAGGGGGCCGGTGAAGCTTTCTTT. Translation: CASSPQGAGEAFF. This chain uses TRBV27 with TRBJ1-1; 9 bases line up with TRBD1. This CDR3 spans 13 amino acids. Germline V gene lookup returns CDR1 MNHEY and CDR2 SMNVEV (reference sequence). V lost 5 bases and J lost 7; bases outside the gene matches: 5.

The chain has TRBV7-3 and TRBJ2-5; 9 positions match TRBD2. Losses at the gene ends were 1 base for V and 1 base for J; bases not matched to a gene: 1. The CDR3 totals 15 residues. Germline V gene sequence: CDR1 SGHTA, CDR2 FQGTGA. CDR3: CASSLSGRAQETQYF. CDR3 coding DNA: TGTGCCAGCAGCTTAAGCGGGAGGGCCCAAGAGACCCAGTACTTC. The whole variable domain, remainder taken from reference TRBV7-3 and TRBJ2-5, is GAGVSQTPSNKVTEKGKYVELRCDPISGHTALYWYRQSLGQGPEFLIYFQGTGAADDSGLPNDRFFAVRPEGSVSTLKIQRTERGDSAVYLCASSLSGRAQETQYFGPGTRLLVL.

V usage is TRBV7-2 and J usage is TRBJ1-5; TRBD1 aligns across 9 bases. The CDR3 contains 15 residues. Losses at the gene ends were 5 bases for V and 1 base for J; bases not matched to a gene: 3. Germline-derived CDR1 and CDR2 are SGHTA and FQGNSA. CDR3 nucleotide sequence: TGTGCCAGCAGCCCGGGGACAGGGAGCAATCAGCCCCAGCATTTT. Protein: CASSPGTGSNQPQHF. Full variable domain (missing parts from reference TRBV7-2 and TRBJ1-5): GAGVSQSPSNKVTEKGKDVELRCDPISGHTALYWYRQSLGQGLEFLIYFQGNSAPDKSGLPSDRFSAERTGGSVSTLTIQRTQQEDSAVYLCASSPGTGSNQPQHFGDGTRLSIL.

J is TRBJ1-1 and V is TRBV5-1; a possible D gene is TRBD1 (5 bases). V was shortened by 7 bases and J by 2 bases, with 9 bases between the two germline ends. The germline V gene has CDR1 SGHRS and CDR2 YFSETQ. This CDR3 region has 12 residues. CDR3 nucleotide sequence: TGCGCCAGCCGGGGGGGTAACACTGAAGCTTTCTTT. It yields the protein CASRGGNTEAFF.

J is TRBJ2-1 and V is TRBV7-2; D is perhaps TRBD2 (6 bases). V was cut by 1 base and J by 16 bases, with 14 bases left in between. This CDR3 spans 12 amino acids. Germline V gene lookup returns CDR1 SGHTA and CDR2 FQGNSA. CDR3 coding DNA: TGTGCCAGCAGCTTAGGGGGAGGACGGAAATTCTTC. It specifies CASSLGGGRKFF. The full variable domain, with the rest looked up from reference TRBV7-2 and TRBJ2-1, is GAGVSQSPSNKVTEKGKDVELRCDPISGHTALYWYRQSLGQGLEFLIYFQGNSAPDKSGLPSDRFSAERTGGSVSTLTIQRTQQEDSAVYLCASSLGGGRKFFGPGTRLTVL.

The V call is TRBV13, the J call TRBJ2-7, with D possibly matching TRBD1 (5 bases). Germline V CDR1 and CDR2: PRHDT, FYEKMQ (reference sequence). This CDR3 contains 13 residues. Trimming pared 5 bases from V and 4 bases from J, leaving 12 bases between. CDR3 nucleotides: TGTGCCAGCAGCATCAGGGTTTTGTACGAGCAGTACTTC. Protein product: CASSIRVLYEQYF.

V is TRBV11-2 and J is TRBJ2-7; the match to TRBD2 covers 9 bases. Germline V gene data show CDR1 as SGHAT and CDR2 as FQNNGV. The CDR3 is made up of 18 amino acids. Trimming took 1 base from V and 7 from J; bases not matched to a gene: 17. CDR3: CASSLGTSELSPLEEQYF. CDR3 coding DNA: TGTGCCAGCAGCTTAGGGACTAGCGAGCTTTCCCCTCTCGAGGAGCAGTACTTC.

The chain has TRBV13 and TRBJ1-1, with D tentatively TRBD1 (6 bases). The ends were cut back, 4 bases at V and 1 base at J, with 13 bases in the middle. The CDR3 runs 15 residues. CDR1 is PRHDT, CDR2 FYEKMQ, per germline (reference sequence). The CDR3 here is CASSSAGAKNTEAFF. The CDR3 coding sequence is TGTGCCAGCAGCTCCGCGGGGGCTAAGAACACTGAAGCTTTCTTT.